A selection of T cell receptor beta chains follows, all from one sample in a study of response to subunit inactivated influenza vaccine. TCRdb itself ran the RT-PCR reads through MiXCR, one entry per CDR3 protein. The sample shows 700,000 to 900,000 distinct CDR3 sequences, roughly 20% of them seen only once. Sample: PBMCs from blood, taken more than 4 days after vaccination. The receptors shown here come from a man in his fifties who received an inactivated influenza vaccine. The CDR3 runs from the conserved cysteine through the conserved F or W. Each record gives: V gene, clone size, J gene, D gene, CDR3 protein, CDR3 DNA. D genes are given only for firm matches. Part of the rows lack a size; the others show once, few, many or a class for expanded clones.

>TRBV20-1|NA|TRBJ2-5|TRBD2
CSAQGLAGDETQYF
TGCAGTGCCCAGGGACTAGCGGGAGACGAGACCCAGTACTTC
>TRBV4-2|NA|TRBJ2-5|TRBD2
CASSQGSSGLGGETQYF
TGTGCCAGCAGCCAAGGTTCTAGCGGCCTGGGAGGGGAGACCCAGTACTTC
>TRBV28|few|TRBJ1-2|NA
CASSLSGTTGYTF
TGTGCCAGCAGTTTGTCAGGGACGACTGGCTACACCTTC
>TRBV9|NA|TRBJ2-3|TRBD2
CASSPWTREGVDTQYF
TGTGCCAGCAGCCCGTGGACTAGGGAAGGTGTTGATACGCAGTATTTT
>TRBV27|NA|TRBJ1-5|NA
CASSFRQGDQPQHF
TGTGCCAGCAGTTTCAGGCAGGGAGATCAGCCCCAGCATTTT
>TRBV15|NA|TRBJ2-1|TRBD2
CATRGSGGPSSYNEQFF
TGTGCCACCCGGGGTAGCGGGGGGCCCAGCTCCTACAATGAGCAGTTCTTC
>TRBV20-1|few|TRBJ2-5|TRBD2
CSARLLLAGEETQYF
TGCAGTGCTAGACTCTTACTAGCGGGGGAAGAGACCCAGTACTTC
>TRBV6-1|NA|TRBJ1-5|NA
CASSERPQTYSNQPQHF
TGTGCCAGCAGTGAAAGGCCACAGACATATAGCAATCAGCCCCAGCATTTT
>TRBV24-1|few|TRBJ1-1|NA
CATRAGGFTEAFF
TGTGCCACCAGAGCCGGGGGGTTTACTGAAGCTTTCTTT
>TRBV4-3|many|TRBJ1-4|TRBD1
CASSRGQRGGEKLFF
TGCGCCAGCAGCAGGGGGCAACGGGGGGGTGAAAAACTGTTTTTT
>TRBV18|few|TRBJ2-3|NA
CASSPPMGDTQYF
TGTGCCAGCTCACCACCAATGGGAGATACGCAGTATTTT
>TRBV20-1|many|TRBJ2-2|NA
CSATGSSRNTGELFF
TGCAGTGCTACCGGGAGTAGCAGGAACACCGGGGAGCTGTTTTTT
>TRBV18|NA|TRBJ2-3|NA
CASSPPLSGTDTQYF
TGTGCCAGCTCACCCCCCCTAAGCGGCACAGATACGCAGTATTTT
>TRBV15|NA|TRBJ2-5|NA
CATSREPAAQETQYF
TGTGCCACCAGCAGAGAGCCAGCGGCCCAAGAGACCCAGTACTTC
>TRBV12-3/TRBV12-4|once|TRBJ2-4|TRBD1
CASSDRNQNIQYF
TGTGCCAGCTCGGACAGGAACCAAAACATTCAGTACTTC
>TRBV7-9|few|TRBJ1-4|NA
CASSLAQGTNEKLFF
TGTGCCAGCAGCCTCGCGCAGGGAACTAATGAAAAACTGTTTTTT
>TRBV29-1|few|TRBJ2-7|NA
CSAVEAYEQYF
TGCAGCGCCGTCGAAGCCTACGAGCAGTACTTC
>TRBV5-1|few|TRBJ1-1|TRBD1
CASSLAPGQGNEAFF
TGCGCCAGCAGCTTGGCACCGGGACAGGGGAATGAAGCTTTCTTT
>TRBV6-5|NA|TRBJ2-1|NA
CASSYSGVKGNEQFF
TGTGCCAGCAGTTACTCGGGAGTAAAGGGTAATGAGCAGTTCTTC
>TRBV5-1|few|TRBJ2-1|NA
CASSSQGVRDEQFF
TGCGCCAGCAGCTCCCAAGGAGTAAGGGATGAGCAGTTCTTC
>TRBV4-3|NA|TRBJ2-7|NA
CASSQDGRRRTSYEQYF
TGCGCCAGCAGCCAAGACGGTCGCAGGCGCACGTCCTACGAGCAGTACTTC
>TRBV6-1|few|TRBJ2-7|NA
CASTNNVGSPYEQYF
TGTGCCAGCACTAACAACGTCGGCAGTCCCTACGAGCAGTACTTC